The rows below give T cell receptor beta chains drawn from one sample of a study of blood T cells in healthy people across ages. TCRdb reprocessed the 5' RACE reads via MiXCR and lists one record per CDR3 protein. The table records more than 650,000 distinct CDR3 sequences, less than 70% of them present only once. Sequences were obtained from blood. The receptors originated from a man older than 75 in good health. CDR3s include the opening cysteine and the closing phenylalanine or tryptophan. Each record gives: D gene, clone size, J gene, V gene, CDR3 protein, CDR3 DNA. The D gene is left open where the match is weak. Size tells how often a clone was seen (once, few, many) or the class of an expanded clone, and some rows leave it out.

- - TRBJ1-2 TRBV20-1 CSARASGHPAYTF TGCAGTGCTAGAGCTTCAGGACATCCTGCCTACACCTTC
TRBD2 - TRBJ2-1 TRBV24-1 CATSDFPSGRAGNEQFF TGTGCCACCAGTGATTTTCCTAGCGGGAGGGCCGGCAATGAGCAGTTCTTC
- few TRBJ2-5 TRBV3-1 CASSLRGAQETQYF TGTGCCAGCAGCCTCAGGGGGGCCCAAGAGACCCAGTACTTC
TRBD1 - TRBJ1-5 TRBV20-1 CSARGGQGIQPQHF TGCAGTGCTAGAGGGGGACAGGGGATCCAGCCCCAGCATTTT
- few TRBJ2-7 TRBV6-6 CASSYTDTVGYEQYF TGTGCCAGCAGTTACACGGACACGGTAGGCTACGAGCAGTACTTC
TRBD1 - TRBJ2-2 TRBV7-9 CASSSYRTQGAGTGELFF TGTGCCAGCAGCTCATACAGGACCCAGGGGGCCGGCACCGGGGAGCTGTTTTTT
TRBD1 - TRBJ1-2 TRBV19 CASSMPGQGNYGYTF TGTGCCAGTAGTATGCCGGGACAGGGGAACTATGGCTACACCTTC
- - TRBJ2-7 TRBV28 CASSLGLPLNEQYF TGTGCCAGCAGTTTAGGCCTCCCTCTCAACGAGCAGTACTTC
- few TRBJ2-3 TRBV7-2 CASSLGGGPTDTQYF TGTGCCAGCAGCTTAGGTGGCGGGCCCACAGATACGCAGTATTTT
TRBD1 - TRBJ2-5 TRBV7-9 CASGYRTGTQETQYF TGTGCCAGCGGATATCGGACAGGAACCCAAGAGACCCAGTACTTC
TRBD2 - TRBJ2-5 TRBV5-1 CASSFKAGGVQETQYF TGCGCCAGCAGCTTTAAAGCGGGAGGTGTTCAAGAGACCCAGTACTTC
- - TRBJ2-6 TRBV24-1 CATSDSSPGVGTGANVLTF TGTGCCACCAGTGATTCCTCTCCTGGAGTTGGAACTGGGGCCAACGTCCTGACTTTC
TRBD2 - TRBJ2-2 TRBV7-9 CASSILAGLNTGELFF TGTGCCAGCAGCATACTAGCGGGACTCAACACCGGGGAGCTGTTTTTT
- - TRBJ1-2 TRBV24-1 CATSDPQSPAAGYTF TGTGCCACCAGTGATCCCCAGAGTCCCGCAGCCGGCTACACCTTC
- - TRBJ2-7 TRBV21-1 CASSEDRVRYEQYF TGTGCCAGCAGCGAGGACAGGGTTCGGTACGAGCAGTACTTC
- - TRBJ2-3 TRBV14 CASSQDTAVGSSTDTQYF TGTGCCAGCAGCCAAGATACGGCAGTGGGTTCTAGCACAGATACGCAGTATTTT
- - TRBJ2-5 TRBV28 CATKQVVSFKETQYF TGTGCCACCAAACAGGTAGTAAGTTTTAAGGAGACCCAGTACTTC
- - TRBJ1-6 TRBV5-5 CASSSSGGATNSPLHF TGTGCCAGCAGCTCAAGCGGGGGAGCAACAAATTCACCCCTCCACTTT
- - TRBJ2-5 TRBV7-2 CASSSRLHNEQYF TGTGCCAGCAGCTCGCGACTCCACAATGAGCAGTACTTC
- - TRBJ2-7 TRBV20-1 CSVSGTYEQYF TGCAGTGTGAGTGGAACCTACGAGCAGTACTTC
- many TRBJ1-5 TRBV9 CASSVGVLDQPQHF TGTGCCAGCAGCGTAGGGGTTCTCGATCAGCCCCAGCATTTT
TRBD2 few TRBJ2-1 TRBV10-3 CAISSIAGESYNEQFF TGTGCCATCAGTTCCATAGCGGGAGAGTCCTACAATGAGCAGTTCTTC
- - TRBJ2-1 TRBV5-1 CASSAMRSGSPREQFF TGCGCCAGCAGCGCAATGAGGAGCGGGTCACCCCGTGAGCAGTTCTTC
TRBD1 few TRBJ2-3 TRBV6-1 CASTRQGSRYAYF TGTGCCAGCACTAGACAGGGTTCAAGATACGCGTATTTT
TRBD1 - TRBJ2-2 TRBV2 CASRTGTGGTGELFF TGTGCCAGCAGGACCGGGACAGGGGGCACCGGGGAGCTGTTTTTT
- - TRBJ2-7 TRBV12-3/TRBV12-4 CASSSHGEQYF TGTGCCAGCAGTTCGCACGGCGAGCAGTACTTC
- - TRBJ2-5 TRBV7-9 CASSSDLRWGRQSAQETQYF TGTGCCAGCAGCTCCGACCTACGGTGGGGGCGTCAGTCGGCCCAAGAGACCCAGTACTTC
- few TRBJ2-2 TRBV20-1 CSALAMYTGELFF TGCAGTGCCCTCGCGATGTACACCGGGGAGCTGTTTTTT
TRBD2 few TRBJ2-7 TRBV12-5 CASGLVQTSPYAYEQYF TGTGCTAGTGGTTTGGTACAGACTAGCCCTTATGCTTACGAGCAGTACTTC
TRBD2 - TRBJ2-4 TRBV12-3/TRBV12-4 CASSRGLAGVNIQYF TGTGCCAGCAGTCGGGGACTAGCGGGAGTAAACATTCAGTACTTC
- few TRBJ1-5 TRBV28 CASSFQRYQPQHF TGTGCCAGCAGTTTCCAGAGGTATCAGCCCCAGCATTTT
TRBD1 - TRBJ1-6 TRBV14 CASSATGGNSPLHF TGTGCCAGCAGCGCAACAGGGGGCAATTCACCCCTCCACTTT
- - TRBJ2-2 TRBV14 CASSQVTAGTGELFF TGTGCCAGCAGCCAAGTAACAGCGGGCACCGGGGAGCTGTTTTTT
TRBD1 - TRBJ2-6 TRBV14 CASSWDSFSGANVLTF TGTGCCAGCAGCTGGGACAGCTTCTCTGGGGCCAACGTCCTGACTTTC
TRBD2 few TRBJ2-3 TRBV25-1 CASSPPSSGLGSDTQYF TGTGCCAGCAGCCCCCCCTCTAGCGGGTTGGGTTCAGATACGCAGTATTTT
- - TRBJ2-5 TRBV20-1 CSVKVGLETQYF TGCAGTGTCAAGGTGGGATTAGAGACCCAGTACTTC
TRBD2 - TRBJ2-3 TRBV28 CASSVSGREIGVDTQYF TGTGCCAGCAGTGTCAGCGGGAGAGAGATCGGGGTAGATACGCAGTATTTT